The T cell receptor beta chain under discussion was sequenced for a study of T cells after posttransplantation cyclophosphamide. In germline, CDR1 is SGHVS, CDR2 FNYEAQ. The CDR3 consists of 16 residues. The trim removed 0 bases at V and 1 base at J, leaving 3 bases unmatched. Profiling relied on immunoSEQ multiplex PCR, and the TCRdb table lists in-frame clones only, not all of them. The sample yields about 25,000 clones, without any singletons. Treatment was busulfan-fludarabine conditioning, a marrow graft, and cyclophosphamide on days +3 and +4. The table lists this clone with many counts. The rearrangement links TRBV7-6 to TRBJ2-7; TRBD2 matches at 10 bases. The sequence derives from a male patient aged 18 to 29 who received an allogeneic stem cell transplant from a related donor, was CMV-positive, and had no GVHD. Part of the T cell pool may stem from the graft donor. Here the sequenced sample was PBMCs, taken after allogeneic stem cell transplant with posttransplant cyclophosphamide. The CDR3 DNA follows: TGTGCCAGCAGCTTAGCGACAGCGGGAGGGTCCTACGAGCAGTACTTC. Amino acid sequence: CASSLATAGGSYEQYF.